This T cell receptor beta chain was observed in a study of T cell responses to AZD1222 COVID-19 vaccine. Regarding the study as a whole: The breadth and depth of Spike-specific TCRs increased once two AZD1222 doses had been given. It was only a handful of AZD1222 recipients who were seropositive at baseline. Unmutated variant regions are reportedly targeted by nearly half of spike-specific TCRs.

Clones were read by immunoSEQ multiplex PCR, and TCRdb kept only the in-frame ones, dropping some. The repertoire holds some 80,000 clones, approximately 90% seen once, with more than 8% in the top ten. As regards this clone: What it recognizes is unknown.

The clonotype originates from an adult who received the MenACWY meningococcal vaccine as a control. Sequencing used peripheral blood, obtained 28 days after the second dose of the MenACWY control vaccine.

The CDR3 reads CASSPGTGGKSYEQYF. Here the CDR3 DNA reads TGTGCCAGCAGCCCAGGGACGGGTGGTAAGTCCTACGAGCAGTACTTC. V usage is TRBV7-8 and J usage is TRBJ2-7; either TRBD1 or TRBD2 may supply D (5 bases each). V was trimmed by 5 bases and J by 1 base, leaving 18 bases between them. Germline V gene data show CDR1 as SGHVS and CDR2 as FQNEAQ. The CDR3 has 16 residues.